What follows is one TCR beta chain and its context. Its antigen is as yet unknown. This specimen comes from a study of cytomegalovirus exposure and HLA in healthy donors. Findings and limits, study-wide: With later analysis, a missense DCLRE1C variant became linked to TCR beta V- and J-gene trimming.

The PCR employed 60 Vbeta primers together with 13 Jbeta primers. Data came from immunoSEQ multiplex PCR; TCRdb stores just in-frame clones and leaves some out. The sample shows 100,000 or so clones, 70% to 80% of them seen only once. With 3 bases removed from V and 0 bases from J, the gap between germline ends came to 13 bases. The germline V gene encodes CDR1 SGDLS and CDR2 YYNGEE. The CDR3 is 16 residues long. Donors likely had unrecorded immune exposures despite being nominally healthy when sampled. Source material: PBMCs. This clonotype originated in a man aged 25 to 40 in good health and CMV-seronegative. The chain recombines TRBV9 with TRBJ1-5; D call uncertain. The CDR3 nucleotides read TGTGCCAGCAGCGCCGGAGGAGGAAATAGCAATCAGCCCCAGCATTTT. It encodes CASSAGGGNSNQPQHF.